The 14 T cell receptor beta chains presented below share a single source sample, sequenced in a study of Tregs in tolerant kidney transplant recipients. Using immunoSEQ multiplex PCR, the repertoire was profiled, and TCRdb retains in-frame clones only, with some absent. In the table there are about 240,000 clones, about 80% of which are singletons. Sequenced: CD4+ T cells from blood. The receptors originated from a human donor in good health.

The chain carries TRBV2 and TRBJ1-1; D is unresolved. The CDR3 is 13 residues long. Germline CDR1 is SNHLY and CDR2 is FYNNEI. V was cut by 5 bases and J by 0 bases, with 7 bases left in between. CDR3: CASSWSMNTEAFF. Here the CDR3 DNA reads TGTGCCAGCAGTTGGAGCATGAACACTGAAGCTTTCTTT.

The J gene is TRBJ1-2, the V gene TRBV10-3, with D possibly being TRBD1 (6 bases). The germline CDR1 and CDR2 sequences are ENHRY and SYGVKD. The CDR3 is made up of 13 amino acids. Trimming stripped 6 bases from V and 5 bases from J, with 13 bases between. In nucleotides, the CDR3 is TGTGCCATCAGCCCCGGACAGACTTATGGCTACACCTTC. This sequence encodes CAISPGQTYGYTF.

The rearrangement links TRBV6-4 to TRBJ2-7; D possibly uses TRBD1 or TRBD2 (6 bases each). Germline CDR1 and CDR2: MRHNA and SNTAGT. V was pared by 6 bases and J by 6 bases, with 27 bases between. The CDR3 extends over 17 amino acids. In DNA, the CDR3 is TGTGCCAGCAGGGGGACTTTTTGGACAGTTCGGGTGTGCGAGCAGTACTTC. Protein sequence: CASRGTFWTVRVCEQYF.

The chain has TRBV5-4 and TRBJ1-2; D may be TRBD1 (5 bases). V lost 5 bases and J lost 1, with 15 bases in between. CDR3 size: 15 residues. The germline gives CDR1 SGHNT, CDR2 YYREEE (reference sequence). In nucleotides, the CDR3 is TGTGCCAGCAGTTCAACAACCGACAGTAACTATGGCTACACCTTC. It encodes CASSSTTDSNYGYTF. Together with reference TRBV5-4 and TRBJ1-2, the CDR3 gives the full variable domain: ETGVTQSPTHLIKTRGQQVTLRCSSQSGHNTVSWYQQALGQGPQFIFQYYREEENGRGNFPPRFSGLQFPNYSSELNVNALELDDSALYLCASSSTTDSNYGYTFGSGTRLTVV.

This chain joins TRBV5-1 and TRBJ1-2; D not resolved. Germline CDR1 reads SGHRS; CDR2 reads YFSETQ. Trimming cost V 4 bases and J 4 bases, with 14 bases left between them. The CDR3 is 14 residues long. CDR3 amino acids: CASSPGRLLYGYTF. CDR3 nucleotide sequence: TGCGCCAGCAGCCCCGGACGGTTACTCTATGGCTACACCTTC.

This sequence joins TRBV29-1 and TRBJ1-1; D is ambiguous. This CDR3 is 8 amino acids long. The germline CDR1 and CDR2 sequences are SQVTM and ANQGSEA. The CDR3 DNA is TGCGCGGCCACTGAAGCTTTCTTT. Its protein product is CAATEAFF.

This clone appeared a few times. The V gene is TRBV2, the J gene TRBJ1-2; D is perhaps TRBD1 (6 bases). Germline V CDR1 and CDR2: SNHLY, FYNNEI. The CDR3 consists of 12 residues. V dropped 6 bases and J dropped 10 bases, with 15 bases sitting between them. The CDR3 protein is CASSQSNRDYTF. DNA for the CDR3: TGTGCCAGCAGCCAAAGCAACAGGGACTACACCTTC.

The genes are TRBV30 and TRBJ1-2; D remains ambiguous. Trimming left V 3 bases short and J 8 bases short, with 13 bases between. This CDR3 comprises 12 residues. Per germline, CDR1 GTSNPN and CDR2 SVGIG (reference sequence). In DNA form, the CDR3 reads TGTGCCTGGAGGGCGACCGCGAGAGGCTACACCTTC. Its translation: CAWRATARGYTF.

The chain is built from TRBV12-2 and TRBJ2-7. TRBV12-2 is a documented pseudogene. CDR3 size: 15 residues. CDR3 protein: CASRLVALFGYEQYF. CDR3 DNA sequence: TGTGCAAGTCGCTTAGTGGCTCTTTTTGGGTACGAGCAGTACTTC.

The genes are TRBV5-6 and TRBJ2-2, with TRBD1 matching 7 bases. The CDR3 consists of 15 residues. With 4 bases clipped from V and 6 bases from J, the junction kept 9 bases outside the gene matches. Germline CDR1 and CDR2: SGHDT and YYEEEE. DNA for the CDR3: TGTGCCAGCAGCCCAACGGACAGGTCGGCCGGGGAGCTGTTTTTT. Amino acids: CASSPTDRSAGELFF.

This clone was counted a few times. The chain couples TRBV7-2 to TRBJ2-1; D ambiguous. V dropped 2 bases and J dropped 7 bases, with 12 bases sitting between them. The CDR3 has 14 residues. CDR1 and CDR2 (germline): SGHTA, FQGNSA. CDR3 sequence reads: CASSLFSFLNEQFF. CDR3 DNA sequence: TGTGCCAGCAGCTTATTCTCATTCCTGAATGAGCAGTTCTTC.

This sequence joins TRBV7-8 and TRBJ1-2, with D maybe TRBD1 (5 bases). Germline assignment: CDR1 SGHVS and CDR2 FQNEAQ. Trimming left V 0 bases short and J 2 bases short, with 13 bases between. This CDR3 comprises 16 residues. The CDR3 reads CASSLASGRTNYGYTF. The CDR3 nucleotides are TGTGCCAGCAGCTTAGCGTCAGGGCGGACGAACTATGGCTACACCTTC.

The V call is TRBV4-1, the J call TRBJ1-2, with 7 bases that match TRBD1. The CDR3 spans 15 residues. Germline trimming cut 0 bases from V and 7 bases from J; bases unmatched to any gene: 8. The germline gives CDR1 MGHRA, CDR2 YSYEKL. This CDR3 is CASSQEGGGAGGYTF. CDR3 DNA: TGCGCCAGCAGCCAAGAAGGAGGGGGCGCCGGTGGCTACACCTTC.

CDR3 DNA sequence: TGTGCCAGCAGTATACGTCCTAATGAAAAACTGTTTTTT. It specifies CASSIRPNEKLFF. The chain combines TRBV27 with TRBJ1-4; D unclear. V shed 5 bases and J shed 3 bases, with 7 bases lying between them. Germline V gene sequence: CDR1 MNHEY, CDR2 SMNVEV (reference sequence). The CDR3 loop spans 13 amino acids.